This TCR beta chain was recovered during a study of identical twins. TCRdb re-derived calls from the 5' RACE reads in MiXCR, one entry per CDR3 protein. The data hold 400,000 to 650,000 distinct CDR3 sequences, with 20% to 25% observed a single time. The CDR3 runs to 15 residues. The ends were cut back, 5 bases at V and 0 bases at J, with 10 bases in the middle. The same sample was also studied in work on T cells expressing NK-cell markers. According to that study: Six or seven donors showed dominant NKG2C+ clonotypes comprising about 1.0-7.5% of their CD8+ T cells.

This rearrangement joins TRBV12-3 or TRBV12-4 to TRBJ1-4; D uncertain. The sequenced sample consisted of CD4+ T cells sorted from blood. The TCR sequence derives from a woman aged 18-35 years in good health. The CDR3: CASSRRRSTNEKLFF. The CDR3 coding sequence is TGTGCCAGCAGTCGCAGGCGATCAACTAATGAAAAACTGTTTTTT.